The 14 T cell receptor beta chains given below trace back to one sample, sequenced in a study of blood T cell repertoires in COVID-19. Only in-frame clones appear in the TCRdb table, and some are missing; sequencing was by immunoSEQ multiplex PCR. The repertoire holds around 25,000 clones, with around 90% as singletons. The sample taken for sequencing was peripheral blood. The receptor source for this set is a human donor with active COVID-19. The donor label of this sample is uncertain.

In DNA, the CDR3 is TGTGCCAGCATAGCGGGGGAACGGGGAGAGCAGTACTTC. It yields the protein CASIAGERGEQYF. The V gene is TRBV2, the J gene TRBJ2-7; 9 bases map to TRBD2. V shed 7 bases and J 7 bases; nucleotides not matched to a gene: 8. This CDR3 is 13 amino acids long. Germline values: CDR1 SNHLY, CDR2 FYNNEI.

This sequence joins TRBV4-3 and TRBJ1-2, with 7 positions matching TRBD1. CDR1 is LGHNA, CDR2 YSLEER, per germline. After removal of 3 bases from V and 7 bases from J, the junction contained 11 bases not matched to a gene. The CDR3 covers 15 residues. CDR3 region: CASSHEGAGRGGYTF. The CDR3 nucleotides read TGCGCCAGCAGCCATGAGGGGGCAGGCAGGGGTGGCTACACCTTC.

This chain connects TRBV5-4 to TRBJ1-1; no definite D call. Looked up from germline, CDR1 is SGHNT and CDR2 is YYREEE (reference sequence). There are 15 residues in the CDR3. Trimming pared 1 base from V and 1 base from J, leaving 11 bases between. CDR3 nucleotides: TGTGCCAGCAGCTTGCTTAGCACAACGAACACTGAAGCTTTCTTT. It specifies CASSLLSTTNTEAFF. The complete variable domain, with remaining parts taken from reference TRBV5-4 and TRBJ1-1, reads ETGVTQSPTHLIKTRGQQVTLRCSSQSGHNTVSWYQQALGQGPQFIFQYYREEENGRGNFPPRFSGLQFPNYSSELNVNALELDDSALYLCASSLLSTTNTEAFFGQGTRLTVV.

This clone has just one count. The gene calls are TRBV20-1 and TRBJ2-2; tentative D call: TRBD2 (6 bases). Looked up from germline, CDR1 is DFQATT and CDR2 is SNEGSKA (reference sequence). Deletions cut 5 bases from V and 5 bases from J, with 6 bases between. The CDR3 covers 11 residues. The chain's CDR3 is CSAGRTGELFF. The CDR3 DNA sequence: TGCAGTGCTGGGAGGACCGGGGAGCTGTTTTTT.

The chain carries TRBV30 and TRBJ1-2; maybe TRBD1 (5 bases). The CDR3 is 13 amino acids. The V end was cut by 0 bases, the J end by 5 bases, with 10 bases between. Germline V CDR1 and CDR2: GTSNPN, SVGIG (reference sequence). The DNA for the CDR3 is TGTGCCTGGAGTGTATGGGGGGGGTATGGCTACACCTTC. It translates to CAWSVWGGYGYTF.

This clone has only a few counts. V gene TRBV7-9 combines with J gene TRBJ1-5; the match to TRBD1 covers 7 bases. Trimming removed 3 bases from V and 1 base from J; junction bases left unmatched: 15. CDR3 length: 19 amino acids. Germline CDR1 SEHNR, CDR2 FQNEAQ (reference sequence). CDR3 sequence: CASSFSTKTGAGSNQPQHF. The CDR3 DNA is TGTGCCAGCAGCTTTAGTACCAAAACAGGGGCTGGGAGCAATCAGCCCCAGCATTTT.

This clone appeared a single time. The genes are TRBV5-1 and TRBJ2-3; 16 positions match TRBD2. The CDR3 totals 17 residues. From germline, CDR1 is SGHRS and CDR2 YFSETQ. J lost 6 bases, V lost 4 bases, and 8 bases had no gene match. As DNA, the CDR3 is TGCGCCAGCAGCAAGCCCGGGACTAGCGGGAGGGCCGATACGCAGTATTTT. Protein product: CASSKPGTSGRADTQYF. Full variable domain (rest looked up from reference TRBV5-1 and TRBJ2-3): KAGVTQTPRYLIKTRGQQVTLSCSPISGHRSVSWYQQTPGQGLQFLFEYFSETQRNKGNFPGRFSGRQFSNSRSEMNVSTLELGDSALYLCASSKPGTSGRADTQYFGPGTRLTVL.

The V gene is TRBV25-1, the J gene TRBJ2-2, with D possibly matching TRBD1 (7 bases). CDR1 and CDR2 (germline): MGHDK, SYGVNS. V lost 4 bases and J 6 bases, leaving 15 bases between the germline ends. This CDR3 is 15 amino acids long. The CDR3 loop reads CASSGQGLASGELFF. DNA of the CDR3: TGTGCCAGCAGTGGACAGGGACTCGCCTCCGGGGAGCTGTTTTTT. Using reference TRBV25-1 and TRBJ2-2 for the parts outside the CDR3, the full variable domain is EADIYQTPRYLVIGTGKKITLECSQTMGHDKMYWYQQDPGMELHLIHYSYGVNSTEKGDLSSESTVSRIRTEHFPLTLESARPSHTSQYLCASSGQGLASGELFFGEGSRLTVL.

This chain connects TRBV19 to TRBJ2-7; 8 nucleotides agree with TRBD1. J lost 3 bases, V lost 8 bases, and 12 bases had no gene match. This CDR3 spans 15 amino acids. Germline CDR1 reads LNHDA; CDR2 reads SQIVND (reference sequence). The CDR3: CASQRGRDRYYEQYF. The CDR3, as DNA: TGTGCCAGTCAAAGAGGCCGGGACAGGTACTACGAGCAGTACTTC.

The chain uses TRBV7-6 and TRBJ2-5, with 13 bases identical to TRBD2. V lost 3 bases to trimming and J lost 1 base; unmatched junction nucleotides: 2. The CDR3 is 16 amino acids. Germline assignment: CDR1 SGHVS and CDR2 FNYEAQ. The CDR3 DNA follows: TGTGCCAGCAGCTTGGGGACTAGCGGGATCCAAGAGACCCAGTACTTC. Translated, it gives CASSLGTSGIQETQYF.

V usage is TRBV6-2 or TRBV6-3 and J usage is TRBJ2-5; 10 bases map to TRBD2. With 6 bases clipped from V and 3 bases from J, the junction kept 10 bases outside the gene matches. The CDR3 is 16 residues long. CDR1 and CDR2 (germline): MNHEY, SVGEGT. CDR3 bases: TGTGCCAGCAGCCTTATTAGCGGGAGGATAGAAGAGACCCAGTACTTC. It is translated as CASSLISGRIEETQYF.

This clone has only one observation. This rearrangement joins TRBV9 to TRBJ1-1; 9 nucleotides agree with TRBD1. The CDR3 has 15 amino acids. Trimming at V came to 3 bases and at J to 1 base, leaving 4 bases not matched to a gene. Per germline, CDR1 SGDLS and CDR2 YYNGEE. CDR3 coding DNA: TGTGCCAGCAGCGCGACAGGGGGAACGAACACTGAAGCTTTCTTT. It codes for CASSATGGTNTEAFF.

This chain uses TRBV5-1 with TRBJ1-4; 8 bases map to TRBD1. The CDR3 spans 14 residues. V lost 1 base, J lost 7 bases, and 3 bases stayed unmatched. Germline V lookup: CDR1 SGHRS, CDR2 YFSETQ. This chain's CDR3 is CASSLQGAGEKLFF. In DNA form, the CDR3 reads TGCGCCAGCAGCTTGCAGGGGGCGGGTGAAAAACTGTTTTTT.

The rearrangement uses TRBV5-1 and TRBJ2-7, with D possibly being TRBD1 (7 bases). CDR3 length equals 13 residues. In germline, CDR1 is SGHRS, CDR2 YFSETQ. The germline V and J ends were trimmed by 4 bases and 3 bases, with 11 bases remaining between them. This chain's CDR3 is CASSQGGSYEQYF. CDR3 DNA sequence: TGCGCCAGCAGCCAGGGGGGAAGCTACGAGCAGTACTTC.